Presented here are 30 T cell receptor beta chains from one specimen sequenced in a study of a mutant IDH1 vaccine in newly diagnosed glioma (dated by TCRdb to 2020 to 2023). The time point label here, explained by the study, means: week 5, during vaccination. Each vaccine dose was 300 ug of a 20-mer mutant IDH1 peptide in Montanide, given subcutaneously with topical imiquimod. The library was made by the immunoSEQ multiplex PCR assay. What TCRdb holds here is the immuneACCESS table cut down to in-frame rearrangements. Part of the clones is not present; checked against another copy, under half of the missing clones reflect an unresolved V gene, and the others are unexplained. This sample gives about 42,000 clones in total; approximately 83% of them show up just once. The top ten hold 1.7% of the sample. Which antigens these TCRs recognize remains unknown. Sequencing was performed on PBMCs, taken from a glioma patient whose treatment included an IDH1 peptide vaccine. Receptors originate from a middle-aged man with glioma.

The rearrangement joins TRBV7-3 to TRBJ2-5; D is ambiguous. V dropped 2 bases and J dropped 1 base, with 8 bases sitting between them. The germline gives CDR1 SGHTA, CDR2 FQGTGA. The CDR3 consists of 14 residues. CDR3 in amino acids: CASSLQPGQETQYF. The CDR3 region has the DNA TGTGCCAGCAGCTTACAGCCAGGCCAAGAGACCCAGTACTTC. The full variable domain, in which reference TRBV7-3 and TRBJ2-5 provide the parts outside the CDR3, is GAGVSQTPSNKVTEKGKYVELRCDPISGHTALYWYRQSLGQGPEFLIYFQGTGAADDSGLPNDRFFAVRPEGSVSTLKIQRTERGDSAVYLCASSLQPGQETQYFGPGTRLLVL.

The chain combines TRBV4-2 with TRBJ2-7, with D possibly TRBD2 on 5 matching bases. This CDR3 comprises 16 residues. V was shortened by 1 base and J by 0 bases, with 13 bases between the two germline ends. Germline CDR1 is LGHNA and CDR2 is YNFKEQ. The CDR3: CASSQGIGTSSYEQYF. For the CDR3, the DNA is TGTGCCAGCAGCCAAGGGATAGGAACTAGCTCCTACGAGCAGTACTTC.

This chain links TRBV29-1 with TRBJ2-5, with 7 bases matching TRBD1. Germline CDR1 is SQVTM and CDR2 is ANQGSEA. V was clipped by 6 bases and J by 0 bases; unmatched bases: 7. CDR3 length: 14 residues. The CDR3 bases are TGCAGCGTCCGACAGGGTGCAAACCAAGAGACCCAGTACTTC. It is translated as CSVRQGANQETQYF.

The chain is built from TRBV11-2 and TRBJ1-2; the D gene is possibly TRBD1 (5 bases). From germline, CDR1 is SGHAT and CDR2 FQNNGV. V was clipped by 4 bases and J by 5 bases, with 20 bases between them. The CDR3 consists of 16 residues. CDR3 residues: CASSSTRDVATYGYTF. The CDR3 bases are TGTGCCAGCAGCTCCACCCGGGACGTAGCAACATATGGCTACACCTTC.

This chain links TRBV27 with TRBJ1-2; 9 bases align to TRBD1. The junction had 14 bases not matched to a gene; V was cut back by 10 bases and J by 8 bases. CDR1 and CDR2 from the germline V gene are MNHEY and SMNVEV (reference sequence). CDR3 size: 14 residues. The CDR3 nucleotides are TGTGCCATCAAGACAGGGGGTGCTCTGGACGGCTACACCTTC. Protein sequence: CAIKTGGALDGYTF.

V gene TRBV15 combines with J gene TRBJ2-7; 13 nucleotides align to TRBD2. The ends lost 5 bases at V and 5 bases at J; junction bases unmatched: 18. This CDR3 is 19 amino acids long. Germline loops: CDR1 LNHNV, CDR2 YYDKDF (reference sequence). The CDR3 here is CATSDPDRIGTSGADEQYF. CDR3 bases: TGTGCCACCAGCGACCCGGACAGAATCGGGACTAGCGGGGCGGACGAGCAGTACTTC. The full variable domain, in which reference TRBV15 and TRBJ2-7 provide the parts outside the CDR3, is DAMVIQNPRYQVTQFGKPVTLSCSQTLNHNVMYWYQQKSSQAPKLLFHYYDKDFNNEADTPDNFQSRRPNTSFCFLDIRSPGLGDTAMYLCATSDPDRIGTSGADEQYFGPGTRLTVT.

This chain uses TRBV4-1 with TRBJ2-5; 10 bases align to TRBD2. Germline CDR1 and CDR2: MGHRA and YSYEKL. The V segment lost 1 base and the J segment 4 bases; nucleotides outside the gene matches: 6. The CDR3 spans 16 residues. The CDR3: CASSQVGLAGVETQYF. In DNA, the CDR3 is TGCGCCAGCAGCCAAGTCGGGCTAGCGGGAGTAGAGACCCAGTACTTC.

The V and J genes are TRBV6-5 and TRBJ1-4; D is perhaps TRBD1 (6 bases). CDR1 is MNHEY, CDR2 SVGAGI, per germline. This CDR3 has 14 residues. V was trimmed by 5 bases and J by 7 bases, leaving 14 bases between them. CDR3 sequence: CASSEQGISEKLFF. CDR3 bases: TGTGCCAGCAGTGAACAGGGTATTAGTGAAAAACTGTTTTTT.

The chain has TRBV19 and TRBJ2-6, with a tentative D call TRBD1 (6 bases). There are 17 residues in the CDR3. Germline V CDR1 and CDR2: LNHDA, SQIVND (reference sequence). The V end was cut by 5 bases, the J end by 1 base, with 15 bases between. The CDR3 DNA reads as TGTGCCAGTAGTTCAAGGACAGAAACTTCTGGGGCCAACGTCCTGACTTTC. Protein: CASSSRTETSGANVLTF. Looking up the rest from reference TRBV19 and TRBJ2-6 gives the full variable domain: DGGITQSPKYLFRKEGQNVTLSCEQNLNHDAMYWYRQDPGQGLRLIYYSQIVNDFQKGDIAEGYSVSREKKESFPLTVTSAQKNPTAFYLCASSSRTETSGANVLTFGAGSRLTVL.

V is TRBV2 and J is TRBJ2-6; D is uncertain. Trimming removed 5 bases at V and 7 bases at J, with 9 bases between. The CDR3 consists of 13 residues. Germline lookup yields CDR1 SNHLY and CDR2 FYNNEI. The CDR3 sequence: CASSRTGANVLTF. The CDR3 bases are TGTGCCAGCAGTCGGACCGGAGCCAACGTCCTGACTTTC.

CDR3: CASSAPNEHYNEQFF. CDR3 coding DNA: TGTGCCAGCAGCGCCCCCAATGAGCATTACAATGAGCAGTTCTTC. This chain connects TRBV9 to TRBJ2-1; D is unresolved. In germline, CDR1 is SGDLS, CDR2 YYNGEE. V gave up 3 bases and J gave up 4 bases, with 14 bases separating them. This CDR3 contains 15 residues.

The chain links TRBV5-8 to TRBJ1-5; weak D call: TRBD1 (5 bases). The germline V and J ends were trimmed by 3 bases and 3 bases, with 7 bases remaining between them. The germline CDR1 and CDR2 sequences are SGHTS and YDEGEE. This CDR3 contains 13 residues. For the CDR3, the DNA is TGTGCCAGCAGCTCGGGACCCAATCAGCCCCAGCATTTT. Translation gives CASSSGPNQPQHF.

The genes are TRBV2 and TRBJ2-3; the match to TRBD2 covers 7 bases. V was pared by 8 bases and J by 3 bases, with 8 bases of the junction left unmatched. The CDR3 is made up of 14 amino acids. The V gene's germline CDR1 is SNHLY and CDR2 FYNNEI. The CDR3 sequence: CASGRELKTDTQYF. The CDR3 region has the DNA TGTGCCAGCGGGCGGGAGTTAAAGACAGATACGCAGTATTTT.

The CDR3 nucleotides read TGTGCCAGCAGCGTACAGCCTTATGGCTACACCTTC. Translated: CASSVQPYGYTF. This rearrangement joins TRBV6-1 to TRBJ1-2; D unclear. Germline CDR1 reads MNHNS; CDR2 reads SASEGT. There are 12 residues in the CDR3. Trimming took off 6 bases at V and 5 bases at J, with 10 bases between the two ends.

The chain uses TRBV18 and TRBJ1-1, with D unclear. The CDR3 sequence is 15 residues long. The V end lost 0 bases, the J end lost 3 bases, and 11 bases lay between the germline ends. Germline V CDR1 and CDR2: KGHSH, LQKENI. The DNA of the CDR3 is TGTGCCAGCTCACCACCACCAAGACGGGACACTGAAGCTTTCTTT. Its translation: CASSPPPRRDTEAFF.

The V and J genes are TRBV6-6 and TRBJ2-7, with 7 bases that match TRBD2. CDR1 is MNHNY and CDR2 is SVGAGI in the germline V gene (reference sequence). The CDR3 is 13 amino acids. With 5 bases clipped from V and 7 bases from J, the junction kept 8 bases outside the gene matches. The CDR3 DNA is TGTGCCAGCAGTGCGGGAGTATGGAGGGAGCAGTACTTC. This translates into CASSAGVWREQYF.

The V gene is TRBV6-6, the J gene TRBJ2-5; weak D call: TRBD2 (7 bases). V gave up 9 bases and J gave up 5 bases, with 13 bases separating them. The CDR3 has 12 residues. The germline CDR1 and CDR2 sequences are MNHNY and SVGAGI (reference sequence). CDR3 sequence reads: CASRGGDETQYF. As DNA, the CDR3 is TGTGCCAGTCGAGGGGGGGATGAGACCCAGTACTTC.

This clone was recorded once. V gene TRBV18 combines with J gene TRBJ1-1; D ambiguous. Between the trimmed V and J ends, which lost 6 bases and 2 bases, there was a span of 13 bases. CDR1 and CDR2 from the germline V gene are KGHSH and LQKENI. The length of the CDR3 is 14 residues. The CDR3, as DNA: TGTGCCAGCTCGGATCGCGGGAGTAACACTGAAGCTTTCTTT. It yields the protein CASSDRGSNTEAFF.

The CDR3 DNA reads TGTGCCAGCAGCTCCGCTCCCATTATTGGCTACACCTTC. It codes for CASSSAPIIGYTF. The chain combines TRBV4-2 with TRBJ1-2; D gene uncertain. This CDR3 is 13 amino acids long. The germline V gene has CDR1 LGHNA and CDR2 YNFKEQ. V was trimmed by 5 bases and J by 7 bases, leaving 14 bases between them.

The rearrangement uses TRBV4-3 and TRBJ2-7; no clear D. This CDR3 is 15 amino acids long. CDR1 is LGHNA and CDR2 is YSLEER in the germline V gene. The ends were cut back, 0 bases at V and 2 bases at J, with 11 bases in the middle. In nucleotides, the CDR3 is TGCGCCAGCAGCCAAGATTTGGCCAGCCCCTACGAGCAGTACTTC. This codes for CASSQDLASPYEQYF.

For the CDR3, the DNA is TGTGCCAGCAGGATGCAGGGGGGATCCTACAATGAGCAGTTCTTC. Protein product: CASRMQGGSYNEQFF. This chain uses TRBV2 with TRBJ2-1; the D gene is possibly TRBD1 (7 bases). Germline CDR1 and CDR2: SNHLY and FYNNEI. V lost 6 bases and J lost 1, with 13 bases in between. This CDR3 has 15 amino acids.

This clone showed up just once. The V call is TRBV5-4, the J call TRBJ1-1; possible D gene TRBD1, 5 bases. V lost 3 bases and J lost 5, with 14 bases in between. This CDR3 has 14 residues. In germline, CDR1 is SGHNT, CDR2 YYREEE (reference sequence). CDR3 sequence (DNA): TGTGCCAGCAGCTCCTTCAGGGTTGTTACTGAAGCTTTCTTT. Translation gives CASSSFRVVTEAFF.

The rearrangement uses TRBV7-9 and TRBJ2-7; D may match TRBD1 or TRBD2 (5 bases each). Germline V CDR1 and CDR2: SEHNR, FQNEAQ (reference sequence). The CDR3 has 13 residues. V was shortened by 11 bases and J by 2 bases, with 16 bases between the two germline ends. DNA for the CDR3: TGTGCCGGGGGAAGCGAGCGAACCTACGAGCAGTACTTC. Protein: CAGGSERTYEQYF. Using reference TRBV7-9 and TRBJ2-7 for the parts outside the CDR3, the full variable domain is DTGVSQNPRHKITKRGQNVTFRCDPISEHNRLYWYRQTLGQGPEFLTYFQNEAQLEKSRLLSDRFSAERPKGSFSTLEIQRTEQGDSAMYLCAGGSERTYEQYFGPGTRLTVT.

The V and J genes are TRBV19 and TRBJ2-3, with 8 bases that match TRBD2. Per germline, CDR1 LNHDA and CDR2 SQIVND (reference sequence). CDR3 size: 14 residues. V shed 9 bases and J 5 bases; nucleotides not matched to a gene: 10. This CDR3 is CARGLPSGRDTQYF. The CDR3 DNA is TGTGCCAGAGGCCTCCCTAGCGGGCGAGATACGCAGTATTTT.

The rearrangement joins TRBV11-1 to TRBJ2-2; 7 bases are shared with TRBD2. The CDR3 length is 17 residues. Germline values: CDR1 SGHAT, CDR2 FQDESV (reference sequence). J lost 5 bases, V lost 1 base, and 10 bases had no gene match. The CDR3 nucleotides are TGTGCCAGCAGCTTAGTTTCGACTAGCTTGGAAACCGGGGAGCTGTTTTTT. This sequence encodes CASSLVSTSLETGELFF.

The chain is built from TRBV5-1 and TRBJ1-4; no reliable D call. From germline, CDR1 is SGHRS and CDR2 YFSETQ. This CDR3 region has 14 residues. The germline V and J ends were trimmed by 4 bases and 8 bases, with 15 bases remaining between them. As DNA, the CDR3 is TGCGCCAGCAGCATGGGCTTCGCCCAGGAAAAACTGTTTTTT. It specifies CASSMGFAQEKLFF.

V is TRBV7-9 and J is TRBJ1-1; possible D gene TRBD1, 6 bases. The length of the CDR3 is 13 residues. V lost 5 bases and J 10 bases, leaving 17 bases between the germline ends. The germline V gene encodes CDR1 SEHNR and CDR2 FQNEAQ (reference sequence). The CDR3 nucleotides are TGTGCCAGCAGCCCCCCTTTGGGGGCGCGAGCTTTCTTT. Encoded protein: CASSPPLGARAFF.

This chain uses TRBV15 with TRBJ2-3; 7 bases agree with TRBD2. Germline CDR1 is LNHNV and CDR2 is YYDKDF (reference sequence). The junction had 6 bases not matched to a gene; V was cut back by 4 bases and J by 2 bases. The CDR3 is made up of 15 amino acids. CDR3 sequence: CATSTRAGYTDTQYF. For the CDR3, the DNA is TGTGCCACCAGCACCCGAGCGGGGTACACAGATACGCAGTATTTT.

The chain combines TRBV20-1 with TRBJ2-7; no clear D gene. Trimming took off 6 bases at V and 2 bases at J, with 5 bases between the two ends. The CDR3 totals 10 residues. CDR1 DFQATT and CDR2 SNEGSKA come from the germline V gene (reference sequence). The CDR3 DNA reads as TGCAGTGCGGTAGCCTACGAGCAGTACTTC. It encodes CSAVAYEQYF.

The genes are TRBV2 and TRBJ1-3, with D possibly being TRBD1 (6 bases). The CDR3 has 15 residues. Germline V CDR1 and CDR2: SNHLY, FYNNEI. V lost 6 bases, J lost 0 bases, and 12 bases lay in between. CDR3 residues: CASSGQLISGNTIYF. The CDR3 DNA follows: TGTGCCAGCAGCGGACAGCTTATCTCTGGAAACACCATATATTTT. The complete variable domain, with remaining parts taken from reference TRBV2 and TRBJ1-3, reads EPEVTQTPSHQVTQMGQEVILRCVPISNHLYFYWYRQILGQKVEFLVSFYNNEISEKSEIFDDQFSVERPDGSNFTLKIRSTKLEDSAMYFCASSGQLISGNTIYFGEGSWLTVV.